The 32 T cell receptor beta chains in this list originate from one sample, sequenced in a study of T cell repertoires in cytomegalovirus infection (dated by TCRdb to about 2019). The instrument was an Illumina HiSeq 1500. TCRdb redid the processing of the public reads, applying fastp at Q25 and MiXCR, and retained in-frame beta chains. CDR3 protein duplicates are merged, each entry listing the most common genes and DNA. The sample table shows around 800,000 distinct CDR3 sequences, and approximately 32% are seen once. 9.5% to 15% of the sample comes from the top ten. Reading the label with the study, this specimen's treatment or condition is: in vitro stimulation with specific CMV peptide epitopes to enrich CMV-specific T cells. The antigens these receptors bind are not known. The sequencing used cultured CD8+ T cells from PBMCs, collected from culture after CMV antigen stimulation. The receptors were gathered from a human donor in good health (CMV status not recorded). Some clones in this sample may be carry-over from other donors' samples.

This clonotype was recorded a few times. The rearrangement joins TRBV3-1 to TRBJ2-7; no definite D call. CDR1 is LGHDT, CDR2 YNNKEL, per germline (reference sequence). The V end was cut by 1 base, the J end by 3 bases, with 13 bases between. CDR3 length: 15 residues. The CDR3 spells CASSQGSGRSYEQYF. The CDR3 coding sequence is TGTGCCAGCAGCCAAGGTAGTGGCAGGAGCTACGAGCAGTACTTC.

The V and J genes are TRBV5-6 and TRBJ1-5; D ambiguous. V was trimmed by 0 bases and J by 3 bases, leaving 10 bases between them. Germline assignment: CDR1 SGHDT and CDR2 YYEEEE. The CDR3 sequence is 15 residues long. CDR3 in DNA: TGTGCCAGCAGCTTGGGGTTCGGTAACAATCAGCCCCAGCATTTT. This gives the protein CASSLGFGNNQPQHF. Complete variable domain (other parts from reference TRBV5-6 and TRBJ1-5): DAGVTQSPTHLIKTRGQQVTLRCSPKSGHDTVSWYQQALGQGPQFIFQYYEEEERQRGNFPDRFSGHQFPNYSSELNVNALLLGDSALYLCASSLGFGNNQPQHFGDGTRLSIL.

This clonotype was seen more than once but under ten times. The chain joins TRBV6-6 to TRBJ2-1; weak D call: TRBD1 (6 bases). This CDR3 region has 13 residues. Germline loops: CDR1 MNHNY, CDR2 SVGAGI (reference sequence). Between the trimmed V and J ends, which lost 6 bases and 8 bases, there was a span of 14 bases. CDR3 DNA: TGTGCCAGCAGCTTCTACAGGGCTGATGAGCAGTTCTTC. This codes for CASSFYRADEQFF.

The chain is built from TRBV29-1 and TRBJ2-3; maybe TRBD2 (6 bases). The germline V and J ends were trimmed by 2 bases and 2 bases, with 17 bases remaining between them. The germline V gene encodes CDR1 SQVTM and CDR2 ANQGSEA. There are 16 residues in the CDR3. The CDR3 DNA sequence: TGCAGCGTTGAAAGTAGTGGAGGGGAGGACACAGATACGCAGTATTTT. Its protein product is CSVESSGGEDTDTQYF.

Only a few counts were recorded for this clonotype. The chain links TRBV3-1 to TRBJ2-1, with D possibly TRBD2 on 6 matching bases. With 4 bases removed from V and 7 bases from J, the gap between germline ends came to 14 bases. CDR3 size: 14 residues. The germline V gene encodes CDR1 LGHDT and CDR2 YNNKEL (reference sequence). The CDR3 nucleotides are TGTGCCAGCAGCCCAGCAACACGGGAGAATGAGCAGTTCTTC. This codes for CASSPATRENEQFF.

The gene calls are TRBV25-1 and TRBJ2-7; 9 bases map to TRBD1. This CDR3 has 12 residues. Trimming at V came to 10 bases and at J to 3 bases, leaving 4 bases not matched to a gene. CDR1 and CDR2 (germline): MGHDK, SYGVNS. The CDR3 DNA is TGTGCCACAAGACAGGGGGGCTACGAGCAGTACTTC. Translated: CATRQGGYEQYF.

The chain uses TRBV12-3 or TRBV12-4 and TRBJ2-3; 8 positions match TRBD2. The CDR3 is 14 residues long. V lost 5 bases to trimming and J lost 8 bases; unmatched junction nucleotides: 9. The DNA for the CDR3 is TGTGCCAGCAGTCTAACGACCGGGAGGGGTACGCAGTATTTT. Translation gives CASSLTTGRGTQYF.

This clonotype was counted a few times. The chain has TRBV29-1 and TRBJ2-7, with D perhaps matching TRBD1 (6 bases). CDR3 length: 12 residues. CDR1 and CDR2 from the germline V gene are SQVTM and ANQGSEA. The V end lost 3 bases, the J end lost 2 bases, and 8 bases lay between the germline ends. As DNA, the CDR3 is TGCAGCGTTGAGTCAGGGGCCTACGAGCAGTACTTC. It specifies CSVESGAYEQYF.

The V call is TRBV11-2, the J call TRBJ2-1, with TRBD2 identical over 10 bases. V lost 2 bases and J lost 3; bases outside the gene matches: 7. CDR1 SGHAT and CDR2 FQNNGV come from the germline V gene. CDR3 length: 17 amino acids. The CDR3 coding sequence is TGTGCCAGCAGCTTACTAACTAGCGGGGAGTACTACAATGAGCAGTTCTTC. Translating gives CASSLLTSGEYYNEQFF. Variable domain in full (rest from reference TRBV11-2 and TRBJ2-1): EAGVAQSPRYKIIEKRQSVAFWCNPISGHATLYWYQQILGQGPKLLIQFQNNGVVDDSQLPKDRFSAERLKGVDSTLKIQPAKLEDSAVYLCASSLLTSGEYYNEQFFGPGTRLTVL.

This clonotype was seen a few times. The chain is built from TRBV28 and TRBJ1-2, with 8 nucleotides matching TRBD1. The CDR3 contains 18 residues. Unmatched junction bases numbered 14, after V lost 3 bases and J lost 2 bases. CDR1 is MDHEN, CDR2 SYDVKM, per germline. This chain's CDR3 is CASSFSGQGWWLNYGYTF. CDR3 nucleotide sequence: TGTGCCAGCAGTTTTTCAGGACAGGGATGGTGGCTAAACTATGGCTACACCTTC.

The chain uses TRBV2 and TRBJ1-5; D might be TRBD1 (5 bases). Trimming cost V 6 bases and J 1 base, with 13 bases left between them. The germline gives CDR1 SNHLY, CDR2 FYNNEI. CDR3 size: 15 residues. The CDR3 nucleotides read TGTGCCAGCAGAGATGGGACCGCGAGCAATCAGCCCCAGCATTTT. Its translation: CASRDGTASNQPQHF.

This chain uses TRBV7-6 with TRBJ2-1, with D perhaps TRBD1 or TRBD2 (5 bases each). This CDR3 has 17 amino acids. V was pared by 0 bases and J by 4 bases, with 16 bases between. Germline-derived CDR1 and CDR2 are SGHVS and FNYEAQ. The CDR3 DNA sequence: TGTGCCAGCAGCTTAGCCGCCCGGGGCTCCCGTTACAATGAGCAGTTCTTC. Residues: CASSLAARGSRYNEQFF.

The V and J genes are TRBV15 and TRBJ2-4; D is uncertain. Looked up from germline, CDR1 is LNHNV and CDR2 is YYDKDF (reference sequence). The CDR3 contains 14 residues. The V end was cut by 3 bases, the J end by 9 bases, with 15 bases between. CDR3 sequence: CATSRAGRPGIQYF. In DNA form, the CDR3 reads TGTGCCACCAGCAGGGCTGGACGGCCCGGCATTCAGTACTTC.

The chain carries TRBV28 and TRBJ2-2, with 9 bases aligning to TRBD2. From germline, CDR1 is MDHEN and CDR2 SYDVKM. V gave up 8 bases and J gave up 4 bases; unmatched junction bases: 11. The CDR3 has 16 amino acids. CDR3 loop: CASGGTSPRGTGELFF. The DNA of the CDR3 is TGTGCCAGCGGCGGGACTAGCCCCCGAGGCACCGGGGAGCTGTTTTTT. Full variable domain (rest looked up from reference TRBV28 and TRBJ2-2): DVKVTQSSRYLVKRTGEKVFLECVQDMDHENMFWYRQDPGLGLRLIYFSYDVKMKEKGDIPEGYSVSREKKERFSLILESASTNQTSMYLCASGGTSPRGTGELFFGEGSRLTVL.

Ten or more counts support this clonotype. The chain recombines TRBV12-3 or TRBV12-4 with TRBJ1-1; 7 bases fit TRBD1. With V trimmed by 4 bases and J by 1 base, 3 bases remained unmatched. CDR3 length equals 14 residues. DNA for the CDR3: TGTGCCAGCAGTTGGGGGACAGCGAACACTGAAGCTTTCTTT. Protein sequence: CASSWGTANTEAFF.

CDR3 nucleotide sequence: TGTGCCAGCAGGCCCCCGGGGGGGCACACCGGGGAGCTGTTTTTT. It specifies CASRPPGGHTGELFF. The chain joins TRBV9 to TRBJ2-2, with 8 bases identical to TRBD2. V shed 5 bases, J shed 3 bases, and the junction held 6 bases outside the gene matches. Germline CDR1 and CDR2: SGDLS and YYNGEE. CDR3 length equals 15 residues.

The chain couples TRBV13 to TRBJ2-6, with 7 bases matching TRBD2. Trimming took 3 bases from V and 0 from J; bases not matched to a gene: 20. This CDR3 contains 22 residues. Germline V CDR1 and CDR2: PRHDT, FYEKMQ (reference sequence). In DNA form, the CDR3 reads TGTGCCAGCAGCTTTAGGACACCATCCAGTGGGAGGGGTCCCTCTGGGGCCAACGTCCTGACTTTC. Translation: CASSFRTPSSGRGPSGANVLTF. Together with reference TRBV13 and TRBJ2-6, the CDR3 gives the full variable domain: AAGVIQSPRHLIKEKRETATLKCYPIPRHDTVYWYQQGPGQDPQFLISFYEKMQSDKGSIPDRFSAQQFSDYHSELNMSSLELGDSALYFCASSFRTPSSGRGPSGANVLTFGAGSRLTVL.

The chain carries TRBV7-2 and TRBJ2-7; D might be TRBD2 (7 bases). The V gene's germline CDR1 is SGHTA and CDR2 FQGNSA. The CDR3 has 15 residues. V dropped 5 bases and J dropped 6 bases, with 20 bases sitting between them. For the CDR3, the DNA is TGTGCCAGCAGCCCGACAGGCGGGGGCCGCGGCGAGCAGTACTTC. Protein sequence: CASSPTGGGRGEQYF.

This clonotype was seen just once. At one end, the junction sequence differs from germline, possibly due to a read error. This chain links TRBV12-3 or TRBV12-4 with TRBJ2-3; 9 nucleotides line up with TRBD2. The CDR3 spans 16 residues. The CDR3 sequence is CANSLSAAGGPDTQYF. CDR3 bases: TGTGCCAACAGTCTGTCGGCAGCGGGGGGCCCCGATACGCAGTATTTT.

This clonotype was counted only a few times. The junction departs from germline at one end; a sequencing error may be responsible. The CDR3 coding sequence is TGTGCCAGCAGTTTAGACGGGACACCTAATTACCAGAACACCGGGGAGCTGTTTTTT. It yields the protein CASSLDGTPNYQNTGELFF. The gene calls are TRBV7-6 and TRBJ2-2; tentatively, D is TRBD1 (6 bases). There are 19 residues in the CDR3. Germline CDR1 is SGHVS and CDR2 is FNYEAQ.

Worth noting for this clonotype: This could be a read error, since a much larger clone is one nucleotide away. The V and J genes are TRBV7-8 and TRBJ1-5; D unresolved. V was pared by 1 base and J by 6 bases, with 7 bases between. This CDR3 is built from 13 residues. Germline V CDR1 and CDR2: SGHVS, FQNEAQ. The chain's CDR3 is CASSLDEAQPQHF. In DNA form, the CDR3 reads TGTGCCAGCAGCTTAGACGAGGCTCAGCCCCAGCATTTT.

This clonotype appeared a few times. This chain connects TRBV28 to TRBJ1-4; TRBD1 aligns across 9 bases. The CDR3 has 16 residues. Germline values: CDR1 MDHEN, CDR2 SYDVKM. The junction had 8 bases not matched to a gene; V was cut back by 6 bases and J by 3 bases. The CDR3 loop is CASSPTRDRANEKLFF. The DNA of the CDR3 is TGTGCCAGCAGCCCCACCAGGGACAGGGCTAATGAAAAACTGTTTTTT.

The table lists this clonotype with a few counts. The chain employs TRBV5-4 and TRBJ1-1; possibly TRBD1 for D (6 bases). Trimming pared 2 bases from V and 7 bases from J, leaving 9 bases between. Germline V gives CDR1 SGHNT, CDR2 YYREEE (reference sequence). The CDR3 loop spans 12 amino acids. CDR3 amino acids: CASSFDRSEAFF. DNA of the CDR3: TGTGCCAGCAGCTTCGACAGGAGTGAAGCTTTCTTT.

The V and J genes are TRBV7-9 and TRBJ2-4, with 11 bases fitting TRBD1. CDR1 and CDR2 from the germline V gene are SEHNR and FQNEAQ (reference sequence). The CDR3 has 14 amino acids. V lost 5 bases to trimming and J lost 6 bases; unmatched junction nucleotides: 3. CDR3 amino acids: CASSRDRGTNIQYF. In DNA form, the CDR3 reads TGTGCCAGCAGCAGGGACAGGGGGACAAACATTCAGTACTTC.

The V gene is TRBV11-2, the J gene TRBJ2-5, with D possibly being TRBD1 (6 bases). Per germline, CDR1 SGHAT and CDR2 FQNNGV. The CDR3 covers 15 residues. Trimming took 1 base from V and 5 from J, leaving 14 bases between them. The CDR3 DNA reads as TGTGCCAGCAGCTTAGGCCACAGGGTTTGGGAGACCCAGTACTTC. Translation: CASSLGHRVWETQYF.

The chain has TRBV15 and TRBJ2-2; 15 bases line up with TRBD2. CDR3 length equals 17 residues. The germline V gene has CDR1 LNHNV and CDR2 YYDKDF (reference sequence). Trimming took 6 bases from V and 0 from J; bases not matched to a gene: 2. The CDR3 coding sequence is TGTGCCACCAGAGGGACTAGCGGGGGGCCGAACACCGGGGAGCTGTTTTTT. It is translated as CATRGTSGGPNTGELFF.

At least ten counts were recorded for this clonotype. This rearrangement joins TRBV7-2 to TRBJ2-1; 7 bases align to TRBD1. The CDR3 has 15 amino acids. With V trimmed by 3 bases and J by 4 bases, 6 bases remained unmatched. The germline V gene has CDR1 SGHTA and CDR2 FQGNSA. CDR3 in amino acids: CASSLAGGYYNEQFF. The CDR3, as DNA: TGTGCCAGCAGCTTGGCAGGGGGATATTACAATGAGCAGTTCTTC.

This clonotype has ten or more counts. The CDR3 here is CASSLGFPRSQNRDGELFF. CDR3 nucleotides: TGTGCCAGCAGCTTAGGCTTCCCCAGGTCCCAAAATCGAGACGGGGAGCTGTTTTTT. The chain carries TRBV13 and TRBJ2-2; D unclear. CDR1 and CDR2 from the germline V gene are PRHDT and FYEKMQ (reference sequence). The length of the CDR3 is 19 residues. V dropped 0 bases and J dropped 7 bases, with 24 bases sitting between them. Variable domain in full (rest from reference TRBV13 and TRBJ2-2): AAGVIQSPRHLIKEKRETATLKCYPIPRHDTVYWYQQGPGQDPQFLISFYEKMQSDKGSIPDRFSAQQFSDYHSELNMSSLELGDSALYFCASSLGFPRSQNRDGELFFGEGSRLTVL.

About this clonotype: A much larger clone lies a single base off, so this may be a read error. CDR3 loop: CVSSSDRSQETQYF. In nucleotides, the CDR3 is TGTGTCAGCAGCTCGGACAGGAGCCAAGAGACCCAGTACTTC. This chain joins TRBV7-4 and TRBJ2-5; TRBD1 matches 7 bases. CDR1 and CDR2 from the germline V gene are SGHVT and SQSDAQ. This CDR3 comprises 14 residues.

The chain carries TRBV6-5 and TRBJ2-3; 8 nucleotides agree with TRBD1. The CDR3 is made up of 15 amino acids. V lost 4 bases to trimming and J lost 2 bases; unmatched junction nucleotides: 5. CDR1 MNHEY and CDR2 SVGAGI come from the germline V gene. The CDR3 DNA reads TGTGCCAGCAGTTCCGACAGGGGTATCACAGATACGCAGTATTTT. Translated, it gives CASSSDRGITDTQYF.

Turning to this clonotype: Given a much more abundant clone one base away, this may be a read error. This chain connects TRBV6-6 to TRBJ2-3; 9 bases agree with TRBD2. V trimming: 5 bases; J trimming: 2 bases; junction bases outside the gene matches: 5. The CDR3 is 15 residues long. Germline V CDR1 and CDR2: MNHNY, SVGAGI (reference sequence). The chain's CDR3 is CASSGVAGDTDTQYF. CDR3 DNA: TGTGCCAGCAGTGGAGTAGCGGGGGACACAGATACGCAGTATTTT.

The CDR3 loop reads CASRGAGGSPLHF. CDR3 nucleotide sequence: TGTGCCAGTAGGGGGGCCGGAGGGTCACCCCTCCACTTT. V is TRBV19 and J is TRBJ1-6; perhaps TRBD1 as D (6 bases). The germline V and J ends were trimmed by 6 bases and 10 bases, with 13 bases remaining between them. The CDR3 is 13 amino acids. The germline V gene has CDR1 LNHDA and CDR2 SQIVND (reference sequence). Full variable domain (rest looked up from reference TRBV19 and TRBJ1-6): DGGITQSPKYLFRKEGQNVTLSCEQNLNHDAMYWYRQDPGQGLRLIYYSQIVNDFQKGDIAEGYSVSREKKESFPLTVTSAQKNPTAFYLCASRGAGGSPLHFGNGTRLTVT.